This TCR beta chain was observed in a study of shared clonotypes between healthy human individuals. Study-level information: For every donor, three CD4 naive, three CD4 memory, two CD8 naive and one CD8 memory plates were used. General study results and limits: Naive subsets, compared against memory subsets, generally had larger estimated richness values.

Measured with immunoSEQ multiplex PCR; TCRdb has only the in-frame clones, and not every one. The sample has more than 850,000 clones, more than 75% seen once. The CDR3 runs to 19 residues. A note on this clone: Its antigen is undetermined.

The sample was memory CD4+ T cells from PBMCs. As to subset: CD45RA-negative fraction. The chain combines TRBV7-5 with TRBJ1-1; the table's D call of TRBD1 was not tested on the DNA. TRBV7-5 is noted as a pseudogene. The TCR comes from a man aged 18 to 30 in good health. Some clones in this sample may be carry-over from other donors' samples. CDR3 in amino acids: CVRNPPFLVGQGLPTEAFF. CDR3 DNA: TGTGTCAGAAATCCCCCCTTCTTAGTTGGACAGGGTCTTCCCACTGAAGCTTTCTTT.